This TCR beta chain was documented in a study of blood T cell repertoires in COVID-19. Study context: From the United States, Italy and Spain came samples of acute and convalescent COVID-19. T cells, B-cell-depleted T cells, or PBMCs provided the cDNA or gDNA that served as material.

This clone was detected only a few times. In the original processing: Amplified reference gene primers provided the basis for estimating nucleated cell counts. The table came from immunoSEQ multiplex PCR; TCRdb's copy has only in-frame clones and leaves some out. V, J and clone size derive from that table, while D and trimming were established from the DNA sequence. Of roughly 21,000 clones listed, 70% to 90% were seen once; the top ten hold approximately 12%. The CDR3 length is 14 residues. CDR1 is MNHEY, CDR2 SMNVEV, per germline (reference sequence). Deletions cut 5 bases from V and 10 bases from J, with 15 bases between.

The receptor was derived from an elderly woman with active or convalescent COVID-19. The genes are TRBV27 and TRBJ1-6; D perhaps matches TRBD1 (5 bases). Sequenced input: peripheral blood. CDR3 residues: CASSGRQGVSPLHF. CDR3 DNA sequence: TGTGCCAGCAGTGGTAGGCAAGGGGTATCACCCCTCCACTTT.